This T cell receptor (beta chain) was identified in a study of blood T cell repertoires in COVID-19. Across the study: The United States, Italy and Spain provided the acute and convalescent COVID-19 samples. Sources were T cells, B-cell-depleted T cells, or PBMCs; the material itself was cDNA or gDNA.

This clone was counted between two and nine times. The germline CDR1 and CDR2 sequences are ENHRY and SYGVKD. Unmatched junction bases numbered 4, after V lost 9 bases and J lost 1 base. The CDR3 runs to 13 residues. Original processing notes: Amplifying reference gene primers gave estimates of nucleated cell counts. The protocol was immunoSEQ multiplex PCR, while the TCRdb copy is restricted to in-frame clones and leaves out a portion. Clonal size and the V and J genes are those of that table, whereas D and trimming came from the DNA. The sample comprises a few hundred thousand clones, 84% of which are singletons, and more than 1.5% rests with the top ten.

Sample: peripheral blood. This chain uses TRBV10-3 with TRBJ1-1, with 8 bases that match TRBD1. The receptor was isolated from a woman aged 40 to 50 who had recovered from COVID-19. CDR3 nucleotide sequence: TGTGCCATAAAGGGACAGGCGAACACTGAAGCTTTCTTT. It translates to CAIKGQANTEAFF.